The source of this T cell receptor beta chain is a study of TIL therapy for anti-PD-1-resistant metastatic lung cancer. As for the study in general: Progressing patients received lymphodepletion, expanded TIL infusion and IL-2. Patients had a median age of approximately 57 years (range roughly 38-75).

The time point was: pre-treatment sample, taken before nivolumab and TIL therapy. Patients were adults with stage 4 NSCLC. V dropped 6 bases and J dropped 6 bases, with 14 bases sitting between them. The CDR3 consists of 14 residues. CDR1 MNHEY and CDR2 SVGAGI come from the germline V gene. Sequencing used immunoSEQ v3. Sequencing depth was 2 million to 2.5 million read pairs for survey level, roughly 4.5-6 million for deep. Sequencing used immunoSEQ multiplex PCR; TCRdb keeps in-frame clones, though not all of them. The data contain about 52,000 clones, 70% to 80% of them singletons. V is TRBV6-5 and J is TRBJ1-4; D unclear. Specimen: blood, collected at baseline. This clonotype originated in a woman aged 30 to 85 with non-small cell lung cancer. The DNA for the CDR3 is TGTGCCAGCAGCGTACATCCGCTGGATGAAAAACTGTTTTTT. Amino acid sequence: CASSVHPLDEKLFF.